This TCR beta chain is drawn from a study of CD8 T cells in Susac syndrome. In germline, CDR1 is MNHNS, CDR2 SASEGT. The CDR3 sequence is 18 residues long. With V trimmed by 3 bases and J by 3 bases, 13 bases remained unmatched. Negative isolation yielded CD4+ and CD8+ T cells, and FACS enriched TEMRA cells. Reverse transcription used roughly 0.45 to 1 ug RNA and random hexamers. The amplification used immunoSEQ multiplex PCR on TCR beta CDR3; it spanned 54 Vbeta and 13 Jbeta. TCRdb re-called the immunoSEQ multiplex PCR reads with MiXCR, one entry per CDR3 protein. The sample lists a few hundred thousand distinct CDR3 sequences; just over 90% were seen once. This clonotype was observed a single time.

V is TRBV6-1 and J is TRBJ2-7, with 11 bases matching TRBD2. This clonotype was obtained from a human donor with multiple sclerosis. Sequencing was carried out using CD4+ T cells from PBMCs. CDR3 sequence reads: CASSDQTSGASVSYEQYF. In DNA, the CDR3 is TGTGCCAGCAGTGACCAGACTAGCGGGGCGTCGGTTAGCTACGAGCAGTACTTC.